Listed here are 25 T cell receptor beta chains from one sample, sequenced in a study of beta chain features in type 1 diabetes. Study conclusions and caveats: People with Type 1 diabetes carried modestly yet significantly shorter TCRB CDR3s in all four CD4+ subsets.

Sequencing targeted expressed TCRB transcripts, as all isolated RNA had been reverse transcribed. Produced via immunoSEQ multiplex PCR; TCRdb's table is partial and in-frame only. The table includes some 280,000 clones, 14% detected once. What these receptors recognize is not known. Sequences were obtained from naive CD4+ T cells from blood. The origin of the receptors is a man aged 25 to 40 with type 1 diabetes.

The chain is built from TRBV7-2 and TRBJ1-1; the D is unclear. This CDR3 is 16 amino acids long. The germline V gene has CDR1 SGHTA and CDR2 FQGNSA. With 1 base removed from V and 0 bases from J, the gap between germline ends came to 12 bases. The DNA of the CDR3 is TGTGCCAGCAGCTTAGGATCTGTACTCATGAACACTGAAGCTTTCTTT. As protein: CASSLGSVLMNTEAFF.

The V and J genes are TRBV6-5 and TRBJ2-5; 8 bases line up with TRBD1. This CDR3 is 13 amino acids long. Germline-derived CDR1 and CDR2 are MNHEY and SVGAGI. Unmatched junction bases numbered 7, after V lost 7 bases and J lost 6 bases. CDR3 amino acids: CASNPDRGQTQYF. CDR3 DNA: TGTGCCAGCAACCCTGACAGGGGACAGACCCAGTACTTC.

The chain couples TRBV7-2 to TRBJ1-3; possibly TRBD1 for D (5 bases). The CDR3 contains 14 residues. Germline V CDR1 and CDR2: SGHTA, FQGNSA. V lost 5 bases to trimming and J lost 3 bases, with 11 bases between them. This chain's CDR3 is CASSPRGYGNTIYF. For the CDR3, the DNA is TGTGCCAGCAGCCCACGGGGGTATGGAAACACCATATATTTT.

This clone has only a few counts. This rearrangement joins TRBV7-9 to TRBJ2-1, with D tentatively TRBD2 (5 bases). V lost 5 bases to trimming and J lost 6 bases, with 11 bases between them. CDR3 length equals 13 residues. Germline V lookup: CDR1 SEHNR, CDR2 FQNEAQ (reference sequence). The DNA of the CDR3 is TGTGCCAGCAGCCAAAGAGAGGGCAATGAGCAGTTCTTC. This codes for CASSQREGNEQFF.

V and J are TRBV15 and TRBJ2-7, with 9 bases lining up with TRBD1. The CDR3 sequence is 14 residues long. Trimming removed 1 base from V and 3 bases from J; junction bases left unmatched: 1. Germline loops: CDR1 LNHNV, CDR2 YYDKDF (reference sequence). CDR3 DNA sequence: TGTGCCACCAGCAGAGTGGGACAGGGCTACGAGCAGTACTTC. Amino acid sequence: CATSRVGQGYEQYF.

This chain uses TRBV25-1 with TRBJ1-4; 7 nucleotides line up with TRBD1. The germline CDR1 and CDR2 sequences are MGHDK and SYGVNS. V was pared by 2 bases and J by 5 bases, with 8 bases of the junction left unmatched. The CDR3 is 16 residues long. The CDR3 spells CASSEDRAATNEKLFF. CDR3 nucleotide sequence: TGTGCCAGCAGTGAAGACAGGGCTGCCACGAATGAAAAACTGTTTTTT. Variable domain in full (rest from reference TRBV25-1 and TRBJ1-4): EADIYQTPRYLVIGTGKKITLECSQTMGHDKMYWYQQDPGMELHLIHYSYGVNSTEKGDLSSESTVSRIRTEHFPLTLESARPSHTSQYLCASSEDRAATNEKLFFGSGTQLSVL.

This clone was picked up one time. The genes are TRBV9 and TRBJ2-2; 10 bases agree with TRBD2. The CDR3 totals 15 residues. Germline CDR1 SGDLS, CDR2 YYNGEE. The V segment lost 3 bases and the J segment 5 bases; nucleotides outside the gene matches: 4. CDR3 in DNA: TGTGCCAGCAGCGGAGGACTAGCGGTTACCGGGGAGCTGTTTTTT. Protein sequence: CASSGGLAVTGELFF.

The rearrangement joins TRBV4-3 to TRBJ2-4, with 13 nucleotides matching TRBD2. There are 15 residues in the CDR3. The germline gives CDR1 LGHNA, CDR2 YSLEER. After removal of 2 bases from V and 7 bases from J, the junction contained 2 bases not matched to a gene. In DNA, the CDR3 is TGCGCCAGCAGCCAACCGACTAGCGGGAGGAACATTCAGTACTTC. This codes for CASSQPTSGRNIQYF.

This clone was detected a few times. V is TRBV30 and J is TRBJ1-5, with D possibly TRBD1 on 5 matching bases. V lost 6 bases and J lost 8, with 17 bases in between. The germline CDR1 and CDR2 sequences are GTSNPN and SVGIG (reference sequence). The CDR3 sequence is 13 residues long. This CDR3 is CACCGGLMEPQHF. The CDR3 region has the DNA TGTGCCTGTTGTGGGGGGTTAATGGAGCCCCAGCATTTT.

V usage is TRBV5-4 and J usage is TRBJ2-7; TRBD1 aligns across 9 bases. The germline CDR1 and CDR2 sequences are SGHNT and YYREEE (reference sequence). Trimming removed 0 bases from V and 12 bases from J; junction bases left unmatched: 10. This CDR3 contains 14 residues. CDR3 protein: CASSLGAQGAQRYF. CDR3 bases: TGTGCCAGCAGCTTGGGAGCACAGGGGGCTCAGCGGTACTTC.

This clone was recorded a few times. The chain is built from TRBV18 and TRBJ2-3, with 11 positions matching TRBD2. With 6 bases clipped from V and 4 bases from J, the junction kept 9 bases outside the gene matches. This CDR3 spans 16 amino acids. The germline CDR1 and CDR2 sequences are KGHSH and LQKENI. The CDR3 region has the DNA TGTGCCAGCTCGCGCGGGACTAGCGGAGGTCCAGATACGCAGTATTTT. This sequence encodes CASSRGTSGGPDTQYF.

This clone was seen a handful of times. This rearrangement joins TRBV28 to TRBJ1-5; D is unclear. V lost 7 bases to trimming and J lost 4 bases, with 11 bases between them. Germline CDR1 reads MDHEN; CDR2 reads SYDVKM. The CDR3 loop spans 13 amino acids. The chain's CDR3 is CASTGFLNQPQHF. CDR3 bases: TGTGCCAGCACGGGGTTTCTTAATCAGCCCCAGCATTTT.

This clone has a handful of counts. The chain is built from TRBV6-1 and TRBJ2-7; 9 bases are shared with TRBD1. Germline CDR1 and CDR2: MNHNS and SASEGT. The CDR3 extends over 18 amino acids. V shed 4 bases, J shed 2 bases, and the junction held 15 bases outside the gene matches. CDR3 in amino acids: CASSGRGERTGVPYEQYF. The CDR3 bases are TGTGCCAGCAGTGGACGAGGGGAGAGGACAGGGGTCCCCTACGAGCAGTACTTC.

This clone was seen only a few times. The chain is built from TRBV28 and TRBJ2-1; TRBD1 is a possible D gene (6 bases). CDR3 length: 16 residues. Germline CDR1 MDHEN, CDR2 SYDVKM. Trimming pared 4 bases from V and 0 bases from J, leaving 13 bases between. CDR3 nucleotides: TGTGCCAGCAGTTCCCCAGGGGAGAGCTCCTACAATGAGCAGTTCTTC. This sequence encodes CASSSPGESSYNEQFF.

V gene TRBV28 combines with J gene TRBJ2-7, with D possibly being TRBD2 (5 bases). V shed 8 bases and J shed 5 bases, with 16 bases lying between them. The CDR3 is 13 residues long. The germline V gene has CDR1 MDHEN and CDR2 SYDVKM. The CDR3: CASRQGSTHEQYF. The CDR3 nucleotides read TGTGCCAGCCGGCAAGGGAGTACCCACGAGCAGTACTTC.

This chain joins TRBV5-4 and TRBJ2-3; the match to TRBD2 covers 10 bases. From germline, CDR1 is SGHNT and CDR2 YYREEE (reference sequence). The length of the CDR3 is 15 residues. V lost 5 bases to trimming and J lost 6 bases; unmatched junction nucleotides: 9. Here the CDR3 reads CASRMTSGPSDTQYF. The DNA for the CDR3 is TGTGCCAGCAGGATGACTAGCGGGCCAAGCGATACGCAGTATTTT.

Here the CDR3 DNA reads TGTGCCAGTAGTATTGGGAGGACTCAAGAGACCCAGTACTTC. Its protein product is CASSIGRTQETQYF. The chain couples TRBV19 to TRBJ2-5, with a possible D match to TRBD2 (6 bases). The length of the CDR3 is 14 residues. Germline lookup yields CDR1 LNHDA and CDR2 SQIVND (reference sequence). V was cut by 3 bases and J by 2 bases, with 10 bases left in between.

This sequence joins TRBV7-9 and TRBJ2-3; D unclear. V lost 6 bases and J lost 1, with 8 bases in between. CDR3 length: 13 residues. CDR1 is SEHNR and CDR2 is FQNEAQ in the germline V gene (reference sequence). The DNA for the CDR3 is TGTGCCAGCAGTTCCAGCGGCACAGATACGCAGTATTTT. Its translation is CASSSSGTDTQYF.

V is TRBV2 and J is TRBJ1-5; D unresolved. Germline lookup yields CDR1 SNHLY and CDR2 FYNNEI. The CDR3 is 11 residues long. The V end was cut by 8 bases, the J end by 7 bases, with 9 bases between. CDR3 sequence reads: CASGDRQPQHF. CDR3 nucleotide sequence: TGTGCCAGCGGAGACCGGCAGCCCCAGCATTTT. The full variable domain, rest sourced from reference TRBV2 and TRBJ1-5, is EPEVTQTPSHQVTQMGQEVILRCVPISNHLYFYWYRQILGQKVEFLVSFYNNEISEKSEIFDDQFSVERPDGSNFTLKIRSTKLEDSAMYFCASGDRQPQHFGDGTRLSIL.

This clone showed up just a few times. CDR3 amino acids: CASEGTSGRRSGELFF. The CDR3 coding sequence is TGTGCCAGCGAAGGGACTAGCGGGAGAAGGTCCGGGGAGCTGTTTTTT. The chain couples TRBV7-9 to TRBJ2-2; 14 bases match TRBD2. CDR3 length equals 16 residues. Germline CDR1 reads SEHNR; CDR2 reads FQNEAQ (reference sequence). After removal of 8 bases from V and 6 bases from J, the junction contained 8 bases not matched to a gene.

V and J are TRBV7-9 and TRBJ1-3, with D maybe TRBD1 (5 bases). Germline V gene data show CDR1 as SEHNR and CDR2 as FQNEAQ (reference sequence). Trimming removed 3 bases from V and 4 bases from J, with 7 bases in between. The CDR3 extends over 13 amino acids. CDR3 sequence reads: CASSLGQGNTIYF. The CDR3 DNA reads as TGTGCCAGCAGCTTGGGGCAAGGAAACACCATATATTTT.

This clone was seen only a few times. J is TRBJ2-7 and V is TRBV9, with 7 bases fitting TRBD2. Germline V gene lookup returns CDR1 SGDLS and CDR2 YYNGEE. There are 15 residues in the CDR3. V lost 0 bases to trimming and J lost 2 bases; unmatched junction nucleotides: 5. CDR3 nucleotide sequence: TGTGCCAGCAGCGTAGGTGGGACTACACCCTACGAGCAGTACTTC. Its protein product is CASSVGGTTPYEQYF. The entire variable domain, with the rest obtained from reference TRBV9 and TRBJ2-7, is as follows: DSGVTQTPKHLITATGQRVTLRCSPRSGDLSVYWYQQSLDQGLQFLIQYYNGEERAKGNILERFSAQQFPDLHSELNLSSLELGDSALYFCASSVGGTTPYEQYFGPGTRLTVT.

V gene TRBV28 combines with J gene TRBJ2-1; tentative D call: TRBD1 (5 bases). Deletions cut 2 bases from V and 6 bases from J, with 8 bases between. CDR3 length equals 13 residues. Germline CDR1 reads MDHEN; CDR2 reads SYDVKM. CDR3 sequence: CASSLARVNEQFF. The CDR3 nucleotides are TGTGCCAGCAGTTTAGCCAGGGTCAATGAGCAGTTCTTC. The variable domain in full, with the rest retrieved from reference TRBV28 and TRBJ2-1, is DVKVTQSSRYLVKRTGEKVFLECVQDMDHENMFWYRQDPGLGLRLIYFSYDVKMKEKGDIPEGYSVSREKKERFSLILESASTNQTSMYLCASSLARVNEQFFGPGTRLTVL.

This clone was seen a few times. V usage is TRBV15 and J usage is TRBJ1-1; 8 positions agree with TRBD1. CDR1 is LNHNV and CDR2 is YYDKDF in the germline V gene (reference sequence). V gave up 3 bases and J gave up 7 bases; unmatched junction bases: 7. The CDR3 is 14 residues long. CDR3 sequence: CATSRRQGANEAFF. In nucleotides, the CDR3 is TGTGCCACCAGCAGGAGGCAGGGGGCGAATGAAGCTTTCTTT. The full variable domain, in which reference TRBV15 and TRBJ1-1 provide the parts outside the CDR3, is DAMVIQNPRYQVTQFGKPVTLSCSQTLNHNVMYWYQQKSSQAPKLLFHYYDKDFNNEADTPDNFQSRRPNTSFCFLDIRSPGLGDTAMYLCATSRRQGANEAFFGQGTRLTVV.

The table lists this clone with a few counts. The V and J genes are TRBV2 and TRBJ2-1; 9 bases are shared with TRBD1. Germline CDR1 is SNHLY and CDR2 is FYNNEI. V trimming: 7 bases; J trimming: 8 bases; junction bases outside the gene matches: 6. CDR3 size: 13 residues. CDR3 in DNA: TGTGCCAGCAACCGGGACAGGGCCTATGAGCAGTTCTTC. As protein: CASNRDRAYEQFF.